This T cell receptor beta chain was obtained from a study of blood T cell repertoires in COVID-19. The overall study: Acute and convalescent COVID-19 specimens originated in the United States, Italy and Spain.

This clone occurred once. In the original processing: Amplification of reference gene primers provided the estimated nucleated cell counts. Using immunoSEQ multiplex PCR, the repertoire was profiled, and TCRdb retains in-frame clones only, with some absent. From that table come the V and J calls and clone size; the DNA was used to work out D and trimming. The repertoire holds more than 200,000 clones, around four fifths seen once, with around 4.2% in the top ten. This receptor was identified in a man in his 60s with acute or convalescent COVID-19. The specimen was peripheral blood.

CDR3 nucleotide sequence: TGTGCCAGCAGTTTAACTGGACAGGGTTTCACTCGCACAGATACGCAGTATTTT. Its protein is CASSLTGQGFTRTDTQYF. V gene TRBV27 combines with J gene TRBJ2-3, with 8 bases identical to TRBD1. Unmatched junction bases numbered 11, after V lost 2 bases and J lost 1 base. The CDR3 spans 18 residues. The germline gives CDR1 MNHEY, CDR2 SMNVEV (reference sequence).